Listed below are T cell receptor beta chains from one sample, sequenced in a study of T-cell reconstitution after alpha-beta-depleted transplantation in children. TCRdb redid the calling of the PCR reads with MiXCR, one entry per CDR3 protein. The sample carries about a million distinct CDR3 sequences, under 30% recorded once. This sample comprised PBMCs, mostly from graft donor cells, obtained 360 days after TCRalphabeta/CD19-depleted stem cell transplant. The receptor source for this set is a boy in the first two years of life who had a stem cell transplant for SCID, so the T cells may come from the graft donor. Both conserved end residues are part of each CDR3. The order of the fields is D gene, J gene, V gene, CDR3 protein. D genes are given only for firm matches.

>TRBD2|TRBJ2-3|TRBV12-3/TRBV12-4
CASSLGLAGESTDTQYF
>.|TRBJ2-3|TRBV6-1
CASSIGTSSTDTQYF
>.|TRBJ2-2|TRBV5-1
CASSNPGHREGLKTNTGELFF
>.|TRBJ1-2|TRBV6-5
CASSFLLRNPSNYGYTF
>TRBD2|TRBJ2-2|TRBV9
CASSVSLSGGNTGELFF
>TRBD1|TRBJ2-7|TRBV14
CASSQELGTASTKQYF
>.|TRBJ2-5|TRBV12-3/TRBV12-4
CASAPPGPHQETQYF
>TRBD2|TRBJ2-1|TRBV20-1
CSASGSGGWAYNEQFF
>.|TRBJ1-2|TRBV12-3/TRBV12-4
CASSPQRIYGYTF
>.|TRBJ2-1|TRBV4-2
CASSFRWTSYNEQFF
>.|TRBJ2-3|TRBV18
CASSPGHRDTQYF
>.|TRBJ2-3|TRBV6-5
CASSYGGGVTNTDTQYF
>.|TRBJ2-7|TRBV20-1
CSARDPRVAFSYEQYF
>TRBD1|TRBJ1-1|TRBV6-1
CASSGRDREFWKENTEAFF
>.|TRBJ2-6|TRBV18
CASSPTGTLTSGANVLTF
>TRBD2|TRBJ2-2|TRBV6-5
CASSYLAGGTEELFF
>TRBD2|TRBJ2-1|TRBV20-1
CSARDLAGLYNEQFF
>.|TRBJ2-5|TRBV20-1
CSVGGGEETQYF
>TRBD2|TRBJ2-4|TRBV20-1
CSAISGVAKNIQYF
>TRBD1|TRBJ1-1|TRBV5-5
CASSPGQGMYYTEAFF
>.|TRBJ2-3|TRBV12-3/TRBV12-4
CASRPRQITDTQYF
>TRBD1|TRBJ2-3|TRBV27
CASRPGTGYVTDTQYF
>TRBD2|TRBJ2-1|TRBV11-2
CASSSLSGEGYNEQFF
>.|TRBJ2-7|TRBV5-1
CASSPTGRYEQYF
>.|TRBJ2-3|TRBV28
CASSLYRALTDTQYF
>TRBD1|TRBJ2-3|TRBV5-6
CASSSGGFLRGDTQYF
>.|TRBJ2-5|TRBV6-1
CASNDPGVYQETQYF
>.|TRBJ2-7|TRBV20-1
CSAKPQGPQTLYEQYF
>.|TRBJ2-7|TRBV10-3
CAIGRGSYEQYF
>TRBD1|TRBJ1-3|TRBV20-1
CSAIGGGGNTIYF
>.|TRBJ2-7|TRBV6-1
CASKYEGGVHEQYF
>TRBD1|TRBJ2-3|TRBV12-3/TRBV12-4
CASRTLDRDFTDTQYF
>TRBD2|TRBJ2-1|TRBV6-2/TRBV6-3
CASCYWFSSLAGSNEQFF
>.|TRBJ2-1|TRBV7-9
CASSLTDSHNEQFF
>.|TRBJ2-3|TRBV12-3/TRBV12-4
CASSFAPEDTQYF
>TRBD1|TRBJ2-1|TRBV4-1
CASSQTGPSYNEQFF
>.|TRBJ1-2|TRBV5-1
CAARDGYGYTF
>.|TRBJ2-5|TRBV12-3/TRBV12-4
CASSLSDGGRETQYF
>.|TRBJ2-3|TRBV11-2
CASSSSRAQADTQYF
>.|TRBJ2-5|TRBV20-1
CSARALWEVPEETQYF
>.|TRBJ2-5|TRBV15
CATSNTFLETQYF
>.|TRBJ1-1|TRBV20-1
CSAVGHLGTEAFF
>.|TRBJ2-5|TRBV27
CASPRLETQYF
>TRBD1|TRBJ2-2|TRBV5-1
CASSTDRANTGELFF
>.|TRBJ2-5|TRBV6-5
CASSRAGTQYF
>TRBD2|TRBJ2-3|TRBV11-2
CASSLSGGGVAFGDTQYF
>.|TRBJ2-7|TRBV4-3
CASSQALRKGEQYF
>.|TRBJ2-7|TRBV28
CASSLAFRGRGYEQYF
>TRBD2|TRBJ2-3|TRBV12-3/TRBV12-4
CASSLPLGLAGDGDTQYF